This record looks at one T cell receptor beta chain sequence and its context. Authors' processing steps: Nucleated cell counts were estimated from reference gene primer amplification. Using immunoSEQ multiplex PCR, the repertoire was profiled, and TCRdb retains in-frame clones only, with some absent. The V and J calls and clone size are taken from that table; D and trimming were inferred from the DNA. The top ten hold around 6.6% of the sample, which has just under 350,000 clones, roughly 90% seen once. This CDR3 comprises 12 residues. V was clipped by 6 bases and J by 4 bases, with 9 bases between them. Per germline, CDR1 LNHDA and CDR2 SQIVND (reference sequence). The source of the sample is a study of blood T cell repertoires in COVID-19. In the study overall: Acute-phase and convalescent COVID-19 samples originated in the United States, Italy and Spain. From T cells, B-cell-depleted T cells, or PBMCs came the material, which was cDNA or gDNA.

A Seattle source enrolled patients during active infection and followed them longitudinally. This sequence originates from a woman in her 70s with COVID-19, enrolled during active disease. This chain links TRBV19 with TRBJ1-2; D is ambiguous. The source material was peripheral blood. CDR3 nucleotide sequence: TGTGCCAGTAGCCAGATTCTCTATGGCTACACCTTC. This translates into CASSQILYGYTF.